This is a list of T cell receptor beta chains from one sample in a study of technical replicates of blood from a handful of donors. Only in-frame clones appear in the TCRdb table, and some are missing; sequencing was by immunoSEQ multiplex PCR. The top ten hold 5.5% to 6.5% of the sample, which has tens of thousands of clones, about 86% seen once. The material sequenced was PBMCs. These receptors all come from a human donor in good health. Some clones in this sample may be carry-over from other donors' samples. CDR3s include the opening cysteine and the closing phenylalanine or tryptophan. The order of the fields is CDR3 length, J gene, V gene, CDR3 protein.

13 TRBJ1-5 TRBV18 CASSPPRGQPQHF
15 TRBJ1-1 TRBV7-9 CASGSSGTANTEAFF
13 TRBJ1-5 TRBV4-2 CASSPGQNQPQHF
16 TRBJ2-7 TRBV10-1 CASIKGGRWAPLEQYF
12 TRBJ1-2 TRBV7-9 CASGADWQGYTF
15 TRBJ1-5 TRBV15 CATSRDPRADQPQHF
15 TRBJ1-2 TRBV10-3 CAISERQARDYGYTF
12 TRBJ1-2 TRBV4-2 CASSQDAGGYTF
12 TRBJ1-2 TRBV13 CASSSGSPGYTF
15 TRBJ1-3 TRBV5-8 CASSLEAGSGNTIYF
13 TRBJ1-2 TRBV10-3 CAITQGALGGYTF
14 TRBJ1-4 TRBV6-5 CASRTGTGPEKLFF
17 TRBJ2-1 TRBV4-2 CASSLNPTGLTLNEQFF
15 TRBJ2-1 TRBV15 CATRGGLSLYNEQFF
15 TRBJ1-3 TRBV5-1 CASSLGGYSGNTIYF
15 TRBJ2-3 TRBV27 CASSLSGLATDTQYF
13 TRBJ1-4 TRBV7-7 CASSLGRAEKLFF
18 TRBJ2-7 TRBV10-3 CAISDPDRLPITTYEQYF
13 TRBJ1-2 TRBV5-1 CASSSQGNYGYTF
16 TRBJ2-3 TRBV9 CASSRATGGLTDTQYF
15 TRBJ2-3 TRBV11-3 CASSSGLGHTDTQYF
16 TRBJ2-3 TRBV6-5 CASSYSLRTSTDTQYF
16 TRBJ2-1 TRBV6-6 CASRPTGTGGSNEQFF
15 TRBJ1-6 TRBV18 CASSPGSSYNSPLHF
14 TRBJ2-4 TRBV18 CASSPSQGANIQYF
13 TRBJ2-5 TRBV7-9 CASRPDARGTQYF
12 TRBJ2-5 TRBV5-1 CASSWAQETQYF
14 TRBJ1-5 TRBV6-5 CASSYDTGGQPQHF
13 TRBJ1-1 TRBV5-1 CASSLDGGRLAFF
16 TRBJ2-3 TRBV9 CASSPEGTRRPDTQYF
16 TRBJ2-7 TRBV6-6 CASSYTFTSSAYEQYF
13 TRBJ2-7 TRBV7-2 CASSAVRGYEQYF
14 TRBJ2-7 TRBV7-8 CASSLGGLGGEQYF
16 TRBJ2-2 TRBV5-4 CASSRTGALNTGELFF
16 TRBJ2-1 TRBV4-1 CASSQGQTSGGGEQFF
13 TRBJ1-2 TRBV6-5 CASSPDSDYGYTF
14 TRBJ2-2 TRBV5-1 CASSLTRYNGELFF